The rows below give T cell receptor beta chains drawn from one sample of a study of T-cell reconstitution after alpha-beta-depleted transplantation in children. MiXCR was run by TCRdb on the PCR reads, yielding one entry per CDR3 protein. The data contain about 250,000 distinct CDR3 sequences, 20% to 30% of them seen just once; the ten biggest clones take up 4% to 6%. The material was PBMCs, mostly from graft donor cells, obtained 360 days after TCRalphabeta/CD19-depleted stem cell transplant. These receptors came from a female patient younger than 10 who had a stem cell transplant for congenital amegakaryocytic thrombocytopenia, so the T cells may come from the graft donor. CDR3s include the opening cysteine and the closing phenylalanine or tryptophan. Fields, in order: clone size, J gene, V gene, CDR3 protein. Rows may omit the clone size; those that give it use once, few, many or a size class.

. | TRBJ2-2 | TRBV20-1 | CSARIGNTGELFF
. | TRBJ2-2 | TRBV5-1 | CASSLSFNSNTGELFF
. | TRBJ2-5 | TRBV10-3 | CAIGTEATQYF
many | TRBJ2-1 | TRBV15 | CATSRDRTDWVYNEQFF
. | TRBJ2-7 | TRBV18 | CASSPLHEQYF
. | TRBJ1-4 | TRBV20-1 | CSARAGRITNEKLFF
few | TRBJ2-1 | TRBV28 | CASSSPGTDNNEQFF
. | TRBJ1-6 | TRBV20-1 | CSAGLGGRTLNSPLHF
. | TRBJ1-1 | TRBV5-1 | CASSLGAGSELTEAFF
once | TRBJ2-5 | TRBV6-6 | CASSHKETQYF
few | TRBJ1-1 | TRBV10-2 | CASSESPGTNTEAFF
. | TRBJ1-2 | TRBV5-1 | CASSLNTLNGYTF
few | TRBJ2-7 | TRBV27 | CASSFAGRNYEQYF
few | TRBJ1-1 | TRBV7-2 | CASTLRKGGKVAEAFF
few | TRBJ2-5 | TRBV11-2 | CASSSGQVETQYF
few | TRBJ2-4 | TRBV12-3/TRBV12-4 | CASSYASRGNIQYF
. | TRBJ2-1 | TRBV19 | CASVKPGQAYNEQFF
. | TRBJ1-6 | TRBV20-1 | CSARDRDNSPLHF
. | TRBJ2-3 | TRBV20-1 | CSARDSSGFSTDTQYF
few | TRBJ2-7 | TRBV20-1 | CSARGMDSYEQYF
few | TRBJ1-4 | TRBV14 | CASSQLRGKGEKLFF
. | TRBJ2-3 | TRBV7-9 | CASSVFYDTPSTDTQYF
few | TRBJ1-2 | TRBV6-5 | CASSYLGTGDGYTF
. | TRBJ2-4 | TRBV7-8 | CASSLGSIKNIQYF
few | TRBJ2-2 | TRBV7-7 | CASSLSVSGELFF
. | TRBJ2-5 | TRBV20-1 | CSARTIGQETQYF
. | TRBJ1-4 | TRBV12-3/TRBV12-4 | CASSPLIRQGPNEKLFF
few | TRBJ2-5 | TRBV6-5 | CASSSVGGWETQYF
few | TRBJ2-1 | TRBV12-3/TRBV12-4 | CASTSSPSSYNEQFF
. | TRBJ2-6 | TRBV4-3 | CASSPWTVQGSGANVLTF
. | TRBJ2-2 | TRBV12-3/TRBV12-4 | CASSLVRITGELFF
. | TRBJ2-7 | TRBV20-1 | CSARDSGTGDEQYF
many | TRBJ2-3 | TRBV12-3/TRBV12-4 | CASSFSRFQDTQYF
. | TRBJ1-1 | TRBV6-5 | CASSSLRGNTEAFF